Listed below are T cell receptor beta chains from one sample, sequenced in a study of blood T cell repertoires in COVID-19. TCRdb's copy holds only in-frame clones and misses some; the assay was immunoSEQ multiplex PCR. The sample shows under 250,000 clones, about 79% of them seen only once. Sequenced input: peripheral blood. The receptors were gathered from a man aged 45-65 years with active or convalescent COVID-19. CDR3s include the opening cysteine and the closing phenylalanine or tryptophan. D genes are given only for firm matches. Size values are once, few and many counts, or a class for expanded clones, and some rows have none.

>.|TRBV7-6|16|TRBD2|TRBJ2-3
TGTGCCAGCAGCTTAGTCTGGCGGGGGGGCACAGATACGCAGTATTTT
CASSLVWRGGTDTQYF
>.|TRBV6-5|12|.|TRBJ1-2
TGTGCCAGCAGTTCCAGGGGAGATGGCTACACCTTC
CASSSRGDGYTF
>.|TRBV28|17|TRBD1|TRBJ2-7
TGTGCCAGCAGTTTGGGACTAGGGGGACAGGGGACCTACGAGCAGTACTTC
CASSLGLGGQGTYEQYF
>.|TRBV4-1|18|.|TRBJ1-2
TGCGCCAGCAGCCAAGAGGCGTTTTGGGGCGAAGCTAACTATGGCTACACCTTC
CASSQEAFWGEANYGYTF
>.|TRBV13|14|.|TRBJ2-7
TGTGCCAGCAGCTTAGGTCTAGCGTCCAACGAGCAGTACTTC
CASSLGLASNEQYF
>.|TRBV19|13|.|TRBJ1-5
TGTGCCAGCCGCCGGGGTAGCAATCAGCCCCAGCATTTT
CASRRGSNQPQHF
>once|TRBV4-3|18|.|TRBJ2-1
TGCGCCAGCAGCCAAGATCTCGAGGGCCCTTCTAGCCCCAATGAGCAGTTCTTC
CASSQDLEGPSSPNEQFF
>.|TRBV7-2|14|TRBD1|TRBJ1-6
TGTGCCAGCAGCCCCGGACAGGGGGGTCCACCCCTCCACTTT
CASSPGQGGPPLHF
>once|TRBV3-1/TRBV3-2|16|TRBD2|TRBJ2-3
TGTGCCAGCAGCCAAGATCAAGGGACTAGTATGGATACGCAGTATTTT
CASSQDQGTSMDTQYF
>.|TRBV7-9|15|TRBD2|TRBJ2-4
TGTGCCAGCAGTCAAGCGGGAATAGCCAAAAACATTCAGTACTTC
CASSQAGIAKNIQYF
>.|TRBV7-6|14|TRBD1|TRBJ2-1
TGTGCCAGCAGCTTATCCCGGGACAGCAATGAGCAGTTCTTC
CASSLSRDSNEQFF
>once|TRBV5-1|13|TRBD1|TRBJ1-4
TGCGCCAGTCGGGACAGTTGGGATGAAAAACTGTTTTTT
CASRDSWDEKLFF